This TCR beta chain appears in the sequencing data of a study of blood T cell repertoires in COVID-19. Whole-study context: From the United States, Italy and Spain came samples of acute and convalescent COVID-19. PBMCs, B-cell-depleted T cells, or T cells provided the cDNA or gDNA that made up the material.

V dropped 5 bases and J dropped 2 bases, with 3 bases sitting between them. Per the germline V gene, CDR1 is SNHLY and CDR2 is FYNNEI. CDR3 length: 11 residues. In the source study's methods: Scientists estimated how many nucleated cells there were by amplifying reference gene primers. The method was immunoSEQ multiplex PCR; TCRdb's version includes in-frame clones alone and lacks a portion of them. V and J calls and clone size are those listed in that table; D and trimming were worked out from the DNA. The sample carries some 200,000 clones, roughly 80% recorded once. The TCR was taken from a woman aged 55-69 years who had recovered from COVID-19. The chain employs TRBV2 and TRBJ2-5, with no clear D. The sample was peripheral blood. This CDR3 is CASSLQETQYF. The DNA for the CDR3 is TGTGCCAGCAGTCTTCAAGAGACCCAGTACTTC.